This T cell receptor (beta chain) emerged from a study of T cell repertoires in cytomegalovirus infection. TCRdb re-called the reads with MiXCR, one entry per CDR3 protein. The data show 150,000 to 200,000 distinct CDR3 sequences, with roughly 9.8% seen just once and about 5% held by the top ten. Overall study results and limits: What dominated the ex vivo response were HLA-C-restricted CMV-specific TCR beta clonotypes. Cumulative frequency (of public TCR beta family members) identified carriers of CMV plus the relevant HLA.

This CDR3 has 16 residues. Trimming cost V 5 bases and J 0 bases; bases outside gene matches: 5. Germline assignment: CDR1 SGHTA and CDR2 FQGNSA. About this clonotype itself: Antigen: not known. This sequence may be a read error, since a much larger clone differs from it by one base. The conserved phenylalanine or tryptophan normally closing the CDR3 is absent here, so this likely arose from a read error.

This sequence originates from a human donor in good health (CMV status not recorded). Some clones in this sample may be carry-over from other donors' samples. V is TRBV7-2 and J is TRBJ1-5, with 9 bases fitting TRBD1. The sequenced sample consisted of PBMCs. The CDR3 protein is CASSLRDRASNQPQHV. The CDR3 bases are TGTGCCAGCAGCCTCCGGGACAGGGCTAGCAATCAGCCCCAGCATGTT.